This T cell receptor (beta chain) was profiled in a study of cytomegalovirus exposure and HLA in healthy donors. General study results and limits: Apart from CMV serostatus, no immune exposure information was available. The classifier, whose performance was assessed in both the original and validation cohorts, reportedly diagnosed cytomegalovirus status with high specificity and sensitivity.

V trimming: 6 bases; J trimming: 10 bases; junction bases outside the gene matches: 1. Looked up from germline, CDR1 is SNHLY and CDR2 is FYNNEI. The CDR3 totals 11 residues. It was with 60 Vbeta and 13 Jbeta primers that the PCR ran. Study processing details: There were about 80 million unique TCR beta chains by a later count, and 10 million to 12 million of them were shared. Generated by immunoSEQ multiplex PCR, the TCRdb table keeps only in-frame clones and is missing some. V, J and clone size are taken as reported in that table, and D and trimming were inferred from the DNA itself. The table lists hundreds of thousands of clones, roughly 68% of them singletons. This clone was observed a few times. Its specificity is unknown.

The rearrangement joins TRBV2 to TRBJ2-1; 9 positions match TRBD1. The clonotype originates from a man aged 40-55 years in good health and CMV-seropositive. The sequencing input was PBMCs. CDR3 residues: CASRGTGEQFF. In DNA, the CDR3 is TGTGCCAGCAGGGGGACAGGGGAGCAGTTCTTC.